The TCR beta chain described here comes from a study of cytomegalovirus exposure and HLA in healthy donors. A note on this clone: Its target is unknown.

The CDR3 sequence is 13 residues long. Deletions cut 7 bases from V and 0 bases from J, with 9 bases between. Germline-derived CDR1 and CDR2 are SGHTA and FQGTGA. Study-wide results and caveats: Through in vitro validation, three CMV-associated chains were shown to be specific for CMV antigens.

Clones were read by immunoSEQ multiplex PCR, and TCRdb kept only the in-frame ones, dropping some. This repertoire shows roughly 250,000 clones, approximately 83% found once; its top ten account for about 1.2%. J is TRBJ1-1 and V is TRBV7-3; D uncertain. The sample comprised PBMCs. The sequence derives from a woman aged 25 to 45 in good health and CMV-seropositive. In DNA form, the CDR3 reads TGTGCCAGCAAGGAGTTTATGAACACTGAAGCTTTCTTT. The encoded protein is CASKEFMNTEAFF.